Included here is one T cell receptor (beta chain) sequence, with context. Its antigen remains unknown. An end of the junction does not agree with germline; a read error may underlie this. The data belong to a study of tumor and adjacent non-tumor tissue in lung cancer. Background on the study: There were some 11 adenocarcinoma, a couple of squamous cell carcinoma and 1 small cell lung cancer cases. Study results and caveats: Patients with more diverse tumor TCRs had worse survival. Normal lung showed higher cumulative top 100 clone frequency than tumor.

TCRbeta libraries were built with three rounds of nested PCR, modified from ARM-PCR. TCRdb reanalysed the multiplex PCR reads using MiXCR and keeps one entry per CDR3 protein. The repertoire holds 40,000 to 50,000 distinct CDR3 sequences, with 64% as singletons. RNA was extracted from bulk tissue without any cell sorting. More than 3 cm separated this lung sample from the edge of the tumor. Donors were chemotherapy-naive, newly diagnosed lung cancer surgical patients in China, August–late 2014. CDR1 SQVTM and CDR2 ANQGSEA come from the germline V gene. There are 13 residues in the CDR3. Source material: distant non-tumor lung tissue. The source is a woman in her sixties or seventies with non-small cell lung cancer. The chain couples TRBV29-1 to TRBJ2-3, with D possibly TRBD1 on 6 matching bases. CDR3 protein: CSVFGQSTDTQYF. CDR3 nucleotides: TGCAGCGTTTTCGGACAGAGCACAGATACACAGTATTTT.